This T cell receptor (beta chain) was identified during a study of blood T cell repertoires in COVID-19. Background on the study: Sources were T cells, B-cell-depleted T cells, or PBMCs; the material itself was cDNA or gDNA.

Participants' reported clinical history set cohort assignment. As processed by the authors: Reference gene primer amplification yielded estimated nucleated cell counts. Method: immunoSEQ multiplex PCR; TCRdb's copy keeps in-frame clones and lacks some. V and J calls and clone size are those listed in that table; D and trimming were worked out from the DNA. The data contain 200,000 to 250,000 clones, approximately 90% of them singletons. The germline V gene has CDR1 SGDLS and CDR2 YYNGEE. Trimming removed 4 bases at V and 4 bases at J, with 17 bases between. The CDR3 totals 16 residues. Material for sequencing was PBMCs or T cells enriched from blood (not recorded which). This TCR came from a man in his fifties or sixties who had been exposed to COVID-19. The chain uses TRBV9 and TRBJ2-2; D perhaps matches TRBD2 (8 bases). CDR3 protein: CASSPREGALTGELFF. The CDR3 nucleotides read TGTGCCAGCAGCCCACGGGAGGGGGCGCTCACCGGGGAGCTGTTTTTT.